This T cell receptor beta chain was identified during a study of blood T cell repertoires in COVID-19. Germline loops: CDR1 KGHSH, CDR2 LQKENI. Trimming stripped 6 bases from V and 12 bases from J, with 20 bases between. This CDR3 contains 13 residues. This table comes from immunoSEQ multiplex PCR, and its TCRdb copy is limited to in-frame clones, with some not included. Here the sample spans 100,000 or so clones, approximately 84% being singletons. This rearrangement joins TRBV18 to TRBJ1-2, with D perhaps matching TRBD1 (6 bases). The source of this sequence is a woman between 55 and 75 years old with acute or convalescent COVID-19. What was sequenced was peripheral blood. The CDR3 region has the DNA TGTGCCAGCTCGCCCGCAGGACAGCCGAGGGACACCTTC. This encodes CASSPAGQPRDTF.